This T cell receptor beta chain was sequenced for a study of blood T cells in healthy people across ages. This clonotype was counted at least ten times. A second PCR of 7 to 11 cycles used a sample-barcoded 5' primer and a J-beta primer mix. TCRdb analysed the 5' RACE reads with MiXCR anew, one entry per CDR3 protein. The top ten clones hold around 8% of a sample with more than 1,400,000 distinct CDR3 sequences, around two fifths of them seen once. The ends were cut back, 9 bases at V and 0 bases at J, with 9 bases in the middle. Per germline, CDR1 ENHRY and CDR2 SYGVKD. The CDR3 has 13 amino acids. Sequenced: blood. The chain is built from TRBV10-3 and TRBJ2-1; perhaps TRBD1 as D (5 bases). This TCR was recovered from a woman aged 18-30 years in good health. Here the CDR3 DNA reads TGTGCCATACAGGCCAGCTCCTACAATGAGCAGTTCTTC. As protein: CAIQASSYNEQFF.